One and the same sample provided the 30 T cell receptor beta chains below, sequenced in a study of early T cells in non-severe SARS-CoV-2 infection. TCRdb used MiXCR to reprocess the 5' RACE reads, holding one entry per CDR3 protein. The sample shows approximately 77,000 distinct CDR3 sequences, 9.5% to 15% of them seen only once. The material sequenced was whole blood, taken at baseline. The receptor source for this set is an adult who was a healthcare worker with PCR-confirmed SARS-CoV-2 infection or an uninfected control (not recorded which). The donor label of this sample is uncertain.

This chain links TRBV9 with TRBJ1-6; no clear D gene. CDR3 length: 15 amino acids. Per the germline V gene, CDR1 is SGDLS and CDR2 is YYNGEE. Trimming took off 5 bases at V and 7 bases at J, with 16 bases between the two ends. CDR3 protein: CASRQSASNNSPLHF. The CDR3 DNA is TGTGCCAGCAGGCAAAGTGCCTCAAACAATTCACCCCTCCACTTT.

This chain connects TRBV29-1 to TRBJ2-7, with D hard to call. Trimming shortened V by 4 bases and J by 6 bases, and 10 bases separated the two germline ends. CDR3 length: 11 residues. CDR1 and CDR2 (germline): SQVTM, ANQGSEA. The CDR3 reads CSVARSGEQYF. The CDR3 DNA reads TGCAGCGTTGCCCGCTCTGGCGAGCAGTACTTC.

This clonotype was observed at least ten times. V is TRBV2 and J is TRBJ1-3, with a possible D match to TRBD1 (5 bases). Germline values: CDR1 SNHLY, CDR2 FYNNEI. This CDR3 region has 14 residues. Trimming took off 5 bases at V and 5 bases at J, with 13 bases between the two ends. The CDR3 protein is CASSRQRDRNTIYF. The DNA for the CDR3 is TGTGCCAGCAGTCGACAGAGAGACCGAAACACCATATATTTT. Variable domain in full (rest from reference TRBV2 and TRBJ1-3): EPEVTQTPSHQVTQMGQEVILRCVPISNHLYFYWYRQILGQKVEFLVSFYNNEISEKSEIFDDQFSVERPDGSNFTLKIRSTKLEDSAMYFCASSRQRDRNTIYFGEGSWLTVV.

As concerns this clonotype: One end of the junction varies from germline; a read error may be responsible. For the CDR3, the DNA is TGTGCCAGCAGCTTAGACCTCGGACTAGCGTTTGCCCCCTTC. Protein product: CASSLDLGLAFAPF. The chain uses TRBV7-8 and TRBJ2-1, with 9 nucleotides matching TRBD2. The CDR3 has 14 residues. Germline CDR1 reads SGHVS; CDR2 reads FQNEAQ.

This clonotype was counted a few times. V is TRBV5-1 and J is TRBJ1-3, with TRBD1 identical over 7 bases. V lost 4 bases, J lost 0 bases, and 7 bases stayed unmatched. Germline loops: CDR1 SGHRS, CDR2 YFSETQ. The CDR3 runs to 16 residues. The CDR3 reads CASSTGQASSGNTIYF. The CDR3 DNA follows: TGCGCCAGCAGCACCGGACAGGCGAGCTCTGGAAACACCATATATTTT.

This clonotype occurred a few times. This chain's CDR3 is CASSQDGKTQYF. DNA for the CDR3: TGCGCCAGCAGCCAAGATGGGAAGACCCAGTACTTC. The chain has TRBV4-1 and TRBJ2-5; D is uncertain. Germline V gives CDR1 MGHRA, CDR2 YSYEKL. V dropped 0 bases and J dropped 6 bases, with 5 bases sitting between them. The CDR3 sequence is 12 residues long.

V usage is TRBV19 and J usage is TRBJ2-7, with a possible D match to TRBD2 (6 bases). The V gene lost 3 bases and the J gene lost 5 bases, with 14 bases spanning the gap. Germline V lookup: CDR1 LNHDA, CDR2 SQIVND (reference sequence). CDR3 length: 14 residues. CDR3 bases: TGTGCCAGTAGTATGGCCGGGAGTGGGCACGAGCAGTACTTC. As protein: CASSMAGSGHEQYF.

V and J are TRBV19 and TRBJ2-4, with D perhaps matching TRBD2 (5 bases). Germline-derived CDR1 and CDR2 are LNHDA and SQIVND (reference sequence). This CDR3 spans 16 amino acids. Trimming took off 10 bases at V and 5 bases at J, with 24 bases between the two ends. This CDR3 reads CATSRGGGRIQNIQYF. The CDR3 coding sequence is TGTGCCACGAGCCGCGGAGGAGGAAGAATCCAAAACATTCAGTACTTC.

This clonotype turned up a few times. This chain joins TRBV20-1 and TRBJ2-1, with 11 bases aligning to TRBD2. The germline V gene has CDR1 DFQATT and CDR2 SNEGSKA (reference sequence). V gave up 0 bases and J gave up 10 bases; unmatched junction bases: 11. This CDR3 has 16 residues. CDR3 loop: CSARDLTSGSHWEQFF. The DNA of the CDR3 is TGCAGTGCTAGAGATTTAACTAGCGGGAGTCATTGGGAGCAGTTCTTC.

Ten or more counts support this clonotype. The J gene is TRBJ2-5, the V gene TRBV12-3 or TRBV12-4; 8 positions agree with TRBD2. After removal of 3 bases from V and 1 base from J, the junction contained 1 base not matched to a gene. This CDR3 has 14 amino acids. CDR3 DNA sequence: TGTGCCAGCAGTTTGCGGGGGGTCCAAGAGACCCAGTACTTC. Translation: CASSLRGVQETQYF.

This clonotype has ten or more counts. This chain joins TRBV12-3 or TRBV12-4 and TRBJ2-1, with D tentatively TRBD1 or TRBD2 (5 bases each). V dropped 5 bases and J dropped 3 bases, with 17 bases sitting between them. This CDR3 comprises 16 residues. The CDR3 region is CASSPLGTDNYNEQFF. DNA of the CDR3: TGTGCCAGCAGTCCCCTCGGGACCGATAACTACAATGAGCAGTTCTTC.

V is TRBV7-8 and J is TRBJ2-7; D may be TRBD1 or TRBD2 (5 bases each). This CDR3 is built from 15 residues. Germline V CDR1 and CDR2: SGHVS, FQNEAQ. V was pared by 4 bases and J by 0 bases, with 13 bases between. The CDR3 coding sequence is TGTGCCAGCAGCTACCGGGACCCTAGCTCCTACGAGCAGTACTTC. This translates into CASSYRDPSSYEQYF.

The V gene is TRBV11-2, the J gene TRBJ2-7; the D gene could be TRBD1 or TRBD2 (6 bases each). The V end lost 5 bases, the J end lost 2 bases, and 16 bases lay between the germline ends. CDR3 length: 15 amino acids. Germline V CDR1 and CDR2: SGHAT, FQNNGV. CDR3 amino acids: CASSPRPGAAYEQYF. The CDR3 DNA sequence: TGTGCCAGCAGCCCAAGACCGGGGGCCGCCTACGAGCAGTACTTC. The variable domain in full, with the rest retrieved from reference TRBV11-2 and TRBJ2-7, is EAGVAQSPRYKIIEKRQSVAFWCNPISGHATLYWYQQILGQGPKLLIQFQNNGVVDDSQLPKDRFSAERLKGVDSTLKIQPAKLEDSAVYLCASSPRPGAAYEQYFGPGTRLTVT.

The rearrangement joins TRBV7-6 to TRBJ2-1, with 9 bases fitting TRBD2. Germline V CDR1 and CDR2: SGHVS, FNYEAQ. V lost 1 base, J lost 6 bases, and 4 bases stayed unmatched. The CDR3 spans 15 residues. This chain's CDR3 is CASSLGAGGPNEQFF. CDR3 DNA: TGTGCCAGCAGCTTAGGGGCGGGAGGGCCCAATGAGCAGTTCTTC.

The chain carries TRBV5-1 and TRBJ1-2, with TRBD1 matching 9 bases. The J segment lost 7 bases and the V segment lost 3 bases, leaving 4 bases of the junction unmatched. The CDR3 length is 13 residues. Germline V gives CDR1 SGHRS, CDR2 YFSETQ. This CDR3 is CASSWYRGPGYTF. Written as DNA, the CDR3 is TGCGCCAGCAGCTGGTACAGGGGGCCTGGCTACACCTTC.

This clonotype was seen a few times. V gene TRBV2 combines with J gene TRBJ2-1; TRBD2 agrees at 7 bases. The CDR3 runs 19 residues. Losses at the gene ends were 11 bases for V and 2 bases for J; bases not matched to a gene: 24. Germline assignment: CDR1 SNHLY and CDR2 FYNNEI. CDR3 nucleotides: TGTGCCGGATCCGTTTCCTGGCTGGTGGGAGGGATACCCTACAATGAGCAGTTCTTC. Protein: CAGSVSWLVGGIPYNEQFF.

The sample holds a few counts of this clonotype. As DNA, the CDR3 is TGTGCCAGCAGCTTCCCGGGGGAGGTCACTGAAGCTTTCTTT. Translation gives CASSFPGEVTEAFF. V usage is TRBV7-9 and J usage is TRBJ1-1; D possibly corresponds to TRBD1 (5 bases). Germline V gives CDR1 SEHNR, CDR2 FQNEAQ (reference sequence). The length of the CDR3 is 14 residues. Trimming pared 3 bases from V and 4 bases from J, leaving 12 bases between.

Comments on this clonotype: This may arise from a read error, as a much more abundant clone is one base away. The rearrangement joins TRBV7-8 to TRBJ2-7, with TRBD2 matching over 8 bases. The V gene's germline CDR1 is SGHVS and CDR2 FQNEAQ. This CDR3 region has 13 residues. The CDR3, as DNA: TGTGCCAGCAGCTCAGTTAGCGGGGCCCAAAAGGACTTC. It translates to CASSSVSGAQKDF.

This clonotype occurred a few times. The chain is built from TRBV24-1 and TRBJ2-3; a possible D gene is TRBD2 (5 bases). Germline values: CDR1 KGHDR, CDR2 SFDVKD. The CDR3 spans 14 residues. Between the trimmed V and J ends, which lost 3 bases and 2 bases, there was a span of 8 bases. CDR3 in DNA: TGTGCCACCAGTGATCGGGGAGCCACAGATACGCAGTATTTT. Translating gives CATSDRGATDTQYF.

The chain uses TRBV18 and TRBJ1-2; D call uncertain. The CDR3 sequence is 14 residues long. The germline V gene encodes CDR1 KGHSH and CDR2 LQKENI. Between the trimmed V and J ends, which lost 2 bases and 4 bases, there was a span of 11 bases. DNA for the CDR3: TGTGCCAGCTCACCAGAGACAAACCGCTATGGCTACACCTTC. Translated, it gives CASSPETNRYGYTF.

This clonotype was seen ten or more times. The chain has TRBV9 and TRBJ1-6; TRBD1 matches 7 bases. The CDR3 loop spans 15 amino acids. Germline values: CDR1 SGDLS, CDR2 YYNGEE. Losses at the gene ends were 5 bases for V and 8 bases for J; bases not matched to a gene: 10. The CDR3 loop is CASRLKGTADSPLHF. CDR3 in DNA: TGTGCCAGCAGGTTAAAAGGGACAGCCGATTCACCCCTCCACTTT.

A few counts support this clonotype. The chain employs TRBV5-8 and TRBJ1-5, with 9 bases that match TRBD1. Germline CDR1 is SGHTS and CDR2 is YDEGEE. With V trimmed by 4 bases and J by 5 bases, 4 bases remained unmatched. CDR3 length equals 14 residues. The chain's CDR3 is CASSERTGDQPQHF. The CDR3 DNA follows: TGTGCCAGCAGCGAACGGACAGGGGATCAGCCCCAGCATTTT. Complete variable domain (other parts from reference TRBV5-8 and TRBJ1-5): EAGVTQSPTHLIKTRGQQATLRCSPISGHTSVYWYQQALGLGLQFLLWYDEGEERNRGNFPPRFSGRQFPNYSSELNVNALELEDSALYLCASSERTGDQPQHFGDGTRLSIL.

In this sample, this clonotype turned up a few times. V and J are TRBV10-3 and TRBJ2-7; D perhaps matches TRBD1 (6 bases). This CDR3 is 16 amino acids long. CDR1 and CDR2 from the germline V gene are ENHRY and SYGVKD. V was trimmed by 3 bases and J by 2 bases, leaving 17 bases between them. The CDR3 DNA reads TGTGCCATCAGTGAACCGGACAGCCCAGTCCCCTACGAGCAGTACTTC. It translates to CAISEPDSPVPYEQYF.

This clonotype was seen more than once but under ten times. The chain combines TRBV7-2 with TRBJ1-1; TRBD1 is a possible D gene (6 bases). V lost 7 bases and J 1 base, leaving 16 bases between the germline ends. This CDR3 region has 15 residues. The germline CDR1 and CDR2 sequences are SGHTA and FQGNSA. Written as DNA, the CDR3 is TGTGCCAGCATAAAACGGGGGACACCGAACACTGAAGCTTTCTTT. Amino acids: CASIKRGTPNTEAFF.

This clonotype was seen at least ten times. The chain carries TRBV6-6 and TRBJ2-3; D is unclear. Germline V CDR1 and CDR2: MNHNY, SVGAGI (reference sequence). The germline V and J ends were trimmed by 4 bases and 4 bases, with 0 bases remaining between them. This CDR3 is 10 amino acids long. The CDR3 protein is CASSSDTQYF. The CDR3, as DNA: TGTGCCAGCAGTTCAGATACGCAGTATTTT.

This clonotype was observed a handful of times. The DNA for the CDR3 is TGTGCCAGCAGTTACTCGGCAAGAGCGGGGGGCCGCACAGATACGCAGTATTTT. It specifies CASSYSARAGGRTDTQYF. This chain joins TRBV6-6 and TRBJ2-3; 9 bases align to TRBD2. This CDR3 has 18 amino acids. After removal of 0 bases from V and 1 base from J, the junction contained 8 bases not matched to a gene. Germline V gene sequence: CDR1 MNHNY, CDR2 SVGAGI (reference sequence).

This clonotype was observed a handful of times. The chain combines TRBV29-1 with TRBJ2-5, with D unresolved. The germline gives CDR1 SQVTM, CDR2 ANQGSEA. V lost 4 bases to trimming and J lost 3 bases, with 15 bases between them. This CDR3 is 14 amino acids long. The CDR3 DNA sequence: TGCAGCGTTGTGAGACGCGCTGGAGAAGAGACCCAGTACTTC. This translates into CSVVRRAGEETQYF.

The chain uses TRBV24-1 and TRBJ2-3, with TRBD2 identical over 8 bases. Trimming cost V 3 bases and J 1 base; bases outside gene matches: 2. In germline, CDR1 is KGHDR, CDR2 SFDVKD. The CDR3 covers 15 residues. This CDR3 is CATSDPTSGTDTQYF. The CDR3 DNA follows: TGTGCCACCAGTGATCCGACTAGCGGCACAGATACGCAGTATTTT.

This clonotype appeared once. CDR3 coding DNA: TGCGCCAGCAGCACCCAGGCCCCTGCGGTAGCCAAAAACATTCAGTACTTC. This translates into CASSTQAPAVAKNIQYF. V gene TRBV4-1 combines with J gene TRBJ2-4; D unresolved. The germline CDR1 and CDR2 sequences are MGHRA and YSYEKL. The V end lost 5 bases, the J end lost 0 bases, and 17 bases lay between the germline ends. This CDR3 comprises 17 residues.

The CDR3 DNA is TGTGCCAGCAGACTAGCGGGGGGTTTCCAAGAGACCCAGTACTTC. Amino acid sequence: CASRLAGGFQETQYF. The rearrangement links TRBV27 to TRBJ2-5; TRBD2 aligns across 12 bases. V trimming: 6 bases; J trimming: 1 base; junction bases outside the gene matches: 3. Looked up from germline, CDR1 is MNHEY and CDR2 is SMNVEV (reference sequence). The CDR3 runs 15 residues.